The T cell receptor (beta chain) described here comes from a study of T cells in Graves' hyperthyroidism and ophthalmopathy. Study results and caveats: From stable hyperthyroidism, ophthalmopathy was separated by a 13 V-J model. Most clonotypes expanded in the thyroid (above 0.001) were also present in blood.

The CDR3 regions of TCR beta were amplified from RNA transcripts. The HTBI primer set drove a first-round RT-PCR of the TCR CDR3. TCRdb called the multiplex PCR reads again in MiXCR, with one record for every CDR3 protein. The sample shows some 180,000 distinct CDR3 sequences, over 15% of them seen only once. In regard to this clonotype: Its antigen is currently unknown.

Sequenced sample: blood. The receptor was isolated from a woman between 45 and 65 years old with Graves' hyperthyroidism.

CDR3 DNA: TGTGCCAGCAGGGAACTGGCAACTAATGAAAAACTGTTTTTT. This codes for CASRELATNEKLFF. The chain carries TRBV6-2 or TRBV6-3 and TRBJ1-4; no clear D. The V and J ends lost 6 bases and 0 bases respectively, with 8 bases between them. This CDR3 is 14 amino acids long. The germline CDR1 and CDR2 sequences are MNHEY and SVGEGT.